The present entry profiles one TCR beta chain with its context. The data derive from a study of blood T cell repertoires in COVID-19. Libraries were prepared by immunoSEQ multiplex PCR; TCRdb keeps only in-frame clonotypes and omits some of them. The data contain approximately 280,000 clones, nearly 90% of them seen just once; the ten biggest clones take up around 1.7%. Individuals drawn from about two dozen US areas were roughly 18 to 95 years old. Clinical history as reported by participants underpinned cohort assignment. Looked up from germline, CDR1 is SQVTM and CDR2 is ANQGSEA. The CDR3 runs 16 residues. The V segment lost 2 bases and the J segment 3 bases; nucleotides outside the gene matches: 8.

What was sequenced was PBMCs or T cells enriched from blood (not recorded which). This receptor was identified in a woman aged 18 to 35 with acute COVID-19. This chain joins TRBV29-1 and TRBJ1-2; TRBD1 aligns across 11 bases. CDR3 residues: CSVEWAPGQGDYGYTF. The DNA for the CDR3 is TGCAGCGTTGAATGGGCCCCGGGACAGGGGGACTATGGCTACACCTTC.